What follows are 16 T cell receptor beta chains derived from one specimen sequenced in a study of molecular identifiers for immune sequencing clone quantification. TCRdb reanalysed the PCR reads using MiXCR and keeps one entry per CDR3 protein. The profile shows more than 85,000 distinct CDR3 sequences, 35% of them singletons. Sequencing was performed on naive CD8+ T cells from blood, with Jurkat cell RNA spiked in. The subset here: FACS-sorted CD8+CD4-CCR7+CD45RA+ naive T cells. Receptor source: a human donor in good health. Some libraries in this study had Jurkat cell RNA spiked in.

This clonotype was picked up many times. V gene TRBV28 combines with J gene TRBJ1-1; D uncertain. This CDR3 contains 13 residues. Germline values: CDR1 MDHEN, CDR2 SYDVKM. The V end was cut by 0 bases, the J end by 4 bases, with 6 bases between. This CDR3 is CASSLWRITEAFF. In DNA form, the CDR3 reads TGTGCCAGCAGTTTATGGAGGATCACTGAAGCTTTCTTT.

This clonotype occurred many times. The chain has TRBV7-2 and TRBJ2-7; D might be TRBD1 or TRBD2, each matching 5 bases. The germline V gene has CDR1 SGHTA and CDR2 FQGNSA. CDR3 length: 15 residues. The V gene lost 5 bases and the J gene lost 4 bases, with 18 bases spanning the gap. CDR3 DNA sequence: TGTGCCAGCAGCCCACTGGGGGAGAGGGAGTACGAGCAGTACTTC. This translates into CASSPLGEREYEQYF.

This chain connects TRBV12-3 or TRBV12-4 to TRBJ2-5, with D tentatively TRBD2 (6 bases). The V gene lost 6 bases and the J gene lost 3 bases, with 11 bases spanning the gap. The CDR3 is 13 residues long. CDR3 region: CASRPRGEETQYF. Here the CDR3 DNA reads TGTGCCAGCAGACCGCGGGGAGAAGAGACCCAGTACTTC.

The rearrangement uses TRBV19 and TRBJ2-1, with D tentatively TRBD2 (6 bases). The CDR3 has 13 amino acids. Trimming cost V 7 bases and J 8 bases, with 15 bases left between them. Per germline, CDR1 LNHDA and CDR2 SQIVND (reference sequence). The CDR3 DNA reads TGTGCCAGTACACCCCCGGGGGAGGATGAGCAGTTCTTC. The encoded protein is CASTPPGEDEQFF.

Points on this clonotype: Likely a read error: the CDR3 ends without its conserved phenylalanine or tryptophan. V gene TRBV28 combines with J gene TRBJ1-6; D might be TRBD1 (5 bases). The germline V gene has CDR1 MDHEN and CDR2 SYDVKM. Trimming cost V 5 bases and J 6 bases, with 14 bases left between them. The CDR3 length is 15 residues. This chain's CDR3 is CASSPLAGTNSPLHI. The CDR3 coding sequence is TGTGCCAGCAGTCCCCTTGCAGGGACTAATTCACCCCTCCACATT.

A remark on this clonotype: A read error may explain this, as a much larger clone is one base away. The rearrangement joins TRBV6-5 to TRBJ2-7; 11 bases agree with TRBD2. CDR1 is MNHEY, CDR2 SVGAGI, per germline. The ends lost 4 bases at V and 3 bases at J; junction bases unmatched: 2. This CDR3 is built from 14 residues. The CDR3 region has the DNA TGTGCCAGCAGTTGGACTAGCGGGCGCTACGAGCAGTACTTC. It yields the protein CASSWTSGRYEQYF.

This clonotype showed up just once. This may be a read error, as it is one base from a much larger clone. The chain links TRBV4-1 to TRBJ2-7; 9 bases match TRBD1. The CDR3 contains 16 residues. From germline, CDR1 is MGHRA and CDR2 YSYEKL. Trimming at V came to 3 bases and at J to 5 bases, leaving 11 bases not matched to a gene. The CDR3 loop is CASSQAYGTGINEQYF. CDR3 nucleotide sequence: TGCGCCAGCAGCCAGGCTTACGGGACAGGGATTAACGAGCAGTACTTC.

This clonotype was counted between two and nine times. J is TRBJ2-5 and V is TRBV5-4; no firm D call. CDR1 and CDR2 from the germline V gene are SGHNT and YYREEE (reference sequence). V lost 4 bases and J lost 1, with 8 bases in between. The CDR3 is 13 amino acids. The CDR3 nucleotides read TGTGCCAGCAGCGCCCCCCGCCAAGAGACCCAGTACTTC. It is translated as CASSAPRQETQYF.

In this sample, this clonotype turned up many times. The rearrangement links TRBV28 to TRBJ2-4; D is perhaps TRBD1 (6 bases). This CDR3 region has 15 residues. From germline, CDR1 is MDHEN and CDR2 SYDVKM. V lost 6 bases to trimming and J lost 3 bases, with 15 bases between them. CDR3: CASRLRGLGKNIQYF. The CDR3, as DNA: TGTGCCAGCAGACTCAGGGGCTTAGGCAAAAACATTCAGTACTTC. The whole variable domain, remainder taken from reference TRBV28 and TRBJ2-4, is DVKVTQSSRYLVKRTGEKVFLECVQDMDHENMFWYRQDPGLGLRLIYFSYDVKMKEKGDIPEGYSVSREKKERFSLILESASTNQTSMYLCASRLRGLGKNIQYFGAGTRLSVL.

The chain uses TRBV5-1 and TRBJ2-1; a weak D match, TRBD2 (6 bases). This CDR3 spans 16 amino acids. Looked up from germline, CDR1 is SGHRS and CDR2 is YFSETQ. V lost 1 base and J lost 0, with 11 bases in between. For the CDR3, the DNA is TGCGCCAGCAGCTTGTTCGGCGGGAACTCCTACAATGAGCAGTTCTTC. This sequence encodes CASSLFGGNSYNEQFF.

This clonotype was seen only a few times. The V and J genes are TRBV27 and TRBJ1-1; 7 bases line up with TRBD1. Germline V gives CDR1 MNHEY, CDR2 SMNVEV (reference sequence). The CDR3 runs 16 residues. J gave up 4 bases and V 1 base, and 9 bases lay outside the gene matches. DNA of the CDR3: TGTGCCAGCAGTTTATGGGAGGGGGCGAGGGGCACTGAAGCTTTCTTT. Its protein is CASSLWEGARGTEAFF.

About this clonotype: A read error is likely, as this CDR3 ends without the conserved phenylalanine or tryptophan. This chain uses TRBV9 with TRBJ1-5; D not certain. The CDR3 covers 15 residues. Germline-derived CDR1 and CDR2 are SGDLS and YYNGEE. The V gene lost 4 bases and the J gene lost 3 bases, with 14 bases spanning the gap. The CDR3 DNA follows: TGTGCCAGCAGCACCCGAGGAGTACTCAATCAGCCCCAGCATTAT. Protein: CASSTRGVLNQPQHY.

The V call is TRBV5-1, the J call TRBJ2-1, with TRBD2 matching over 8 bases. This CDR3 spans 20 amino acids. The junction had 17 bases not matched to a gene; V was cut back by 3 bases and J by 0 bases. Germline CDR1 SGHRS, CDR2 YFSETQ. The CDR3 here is CASSWASGHDVLSSYNEQFF. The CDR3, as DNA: TGCGCCAGCAGCTGGGCTAGCGGGCACGACGTGCTCAGCTCCTACAATGAGCAGTTCTTC.

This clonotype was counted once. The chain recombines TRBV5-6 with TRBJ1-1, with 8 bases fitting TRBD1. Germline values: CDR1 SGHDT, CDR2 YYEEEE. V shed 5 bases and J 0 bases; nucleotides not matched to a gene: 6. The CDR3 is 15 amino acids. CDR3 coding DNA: TGTGCCAGCAGTTGGACAGGGATATTGAACACTGAAGCTTTCTTT. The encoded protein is CASSWTGILNTEAFF.

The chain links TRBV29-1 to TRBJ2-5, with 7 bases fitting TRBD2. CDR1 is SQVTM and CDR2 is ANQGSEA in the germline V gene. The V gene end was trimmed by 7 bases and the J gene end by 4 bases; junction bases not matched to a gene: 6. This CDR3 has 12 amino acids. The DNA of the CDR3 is TGCAGCGCCAAGCGGGACGGAGAGACCCAGTACTTC. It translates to CSAKRDGETQYF.

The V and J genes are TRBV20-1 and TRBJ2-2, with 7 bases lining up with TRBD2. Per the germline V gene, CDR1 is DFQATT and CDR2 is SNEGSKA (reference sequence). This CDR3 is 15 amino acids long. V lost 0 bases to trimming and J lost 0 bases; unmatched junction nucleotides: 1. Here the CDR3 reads CSAREAGANTGELFF. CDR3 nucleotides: TGCAGTGCTAGAGAGGCGGGAGCGAACACCGGGGAGCTGTTTTTT.